This T cell receptor beta chain emerged from a study of blood T cell repertoires in COVID-19. Some clones are missing from TCRdb's copy, which holds only in-frame ones; the method was immunoSEQ multiplex PCR. Of about 58,000 clones in the sample, approximately 81% were seen once. The CDR3 covers 13 residues. CDR1 and CDR2 (germline): MNHNY, SVGAGI (reference sequence). V lost 5 bases to trimming and J lost 14 bases; unmatched junction nucleotides: 10. Sample: peripheral blood. The sequence was obtained from a man aged 35-49 years with active COVID-19. The chain combines TRBV6-6 with TRBJ2-1; 9 bases agree with TRBD1. The CDR3 reads CASSGRDRDREFF. The DNA for the CDR3 is TGTGCCAGCAGTGGCCGGGACAGGGATCGGGAGTTCTTC.